A selection of T cell receptor beta chains follows, all from one sample in a study of cytomegalovirus exposure and HLA in healthy donors. TCRdb's copy holds only in-frame clones and misses some; the assay was immunoSEQ multiplex PCR. The sample has about 200,000 clones, over 70% seen once. The sample taken for sequencing was PBMCs. The receptor source for this set is a boy aged 2-9 years in good health and CMV-seronegative. CDR3s include the opening cysteine and the closing phenylalanine or tryptophan. A D gene is named only where the DNA matches it firmly. For some rows the clone size is stated as once, few or many, or as a class when expanded; others skip it.

TRBV9	NA	NA	TRBJ2-7	TGTGCCAGCAGCCCGAGGGGGGGAGGTAGCTCCTACGAGCAGTACTTC	CASSPRGGGSSYEQYF
TRBV28	NA	TRBD1	TRBJ1-2	TGTGCCAGCAGCCTAAGCCAGGGGGGAGGCTACACCTTC	CASSLSQGGGYTF
TRBV29-1	NA	TRBD1	TRBJ2-7	TGCAGCGTTGAAGAGGGACAGGGCTCCTACGAGCAGTACTTC	CSVEEGQGSYEQYF
TRBV27	NA	TRBD1	TRBJ1-5	TGTGCCAGCAGTTCCGACAGGGAAAGCAATCAGCCCCAGCATTTT	CASSSDRESNQPQHF
TRBV6-5	NA	TRBD1	TRBJ1-3	TGTGCCAGCAGTTACTCATACAGGGGCTCTGGAAACACCATATATTTT	CASSYSYRGSGNTIYF
TRBV13	NA	TRBD2	TRBJ2-5	TGTGCCAGCAGCTTGTGGCGGGAGAATCAGGAGACCCAGTACTTC	CASSLWRENQETQYF
TRBV2	once	TRBD1	TRBJ2-7	TGTGCCAGCAGCCCGACAGGGAGCTCCTACGAGCAGTACTTC	CASSPTGSSYEQYF
TRBV30	NA	NA	TRBJ1-6	TGTGCCTGGACCTTAGGGGGTGTTTCACCCCTCCACTTT	CAWTLGGVSPLHF
TRBV5-1	few	NA	TRBJ1-4	TGCGCCAGCAGCTTACAGGGCACGCTATTGGAAAAACTGTTTTTT	CASSLQGTLLEKLFF
TRBV7-9	NA	TRBD1	TRBJ2-7	TGTGCCAGCAGCCAGGGACAGTCCTACGAGCAGTACTTC	CASSQGQSYEQYF
TRBV7-2	NA	NA	TRBJ1-5	TGTGCCAGCAGTCACAACGGGGGAGGGAACAATCAGCCCCAGCATTTT	CASSHNGGGNNQPQHF
TRBV9	NA	TRBD1	TRBJ1-4	TGTGCCAGCAGCGCCACAGGGGGCGCGACTAATGAAAAACTGTTTTTT	CASSATGGATNEKLFF
TRBV10-1	NA	TRBD1	TRBJ2-1	TGCGCCAGCAGTACACGGACAGGAGAGTTCTTC	CASSTRTGEFF
TRBV30	NA	NA	TRBJ2-7	TGTGCCTGGGACGGATCCGGCGGACTCGGCTACGAGCAGTACTTC	CAWDGSGGLGYEQYF
TRBV25-1	once	NA	TRBJ2-7	TGTGCCAGCAGTGATTCCGTCTACGAGCAGTACTTC	CASSDSVYEQYF
TRBV15	NA	TRBD1	TRBJ2-7	TGTGCCACCAGCAGCGGGACAGGGTTTGAGCAGTACTTC	CATSSGTGFEQYF
TRBV6-5	once	NA	TRBJ1-2	TGTGCCAGCAGTTACGGAGCGGGACGGAACTATGGCTACACCTTC	CASSYGAGRNYGYTF
TRBV29-1	NA	TRBD2	TRBJ2-5	TGCAGCGCCCGGGGACTAGCCGAACACTTC	CSARGLAEHF
TRBV30	NA	TRBD1	TRBJ1-5	TGTGCCTGGACTCACGGGACAGGGTTACCTAATAGCAATCAGCCCCAGCATTTT	CAWTHGTGLPNSNQPQHF
TRBV2	NA	TRBD2	TRBJ2-7	TGTGCCAGCAGTGGGACCCGCGGGGGGGTGCCCTCCTACGAGCAGTACTTC	CASSGTRGGVPSYEQYF
TRBV5-6	once	TRBD1	TRBJ2-3	TGTGCCAGCAGCCTATTACAGGGGAGAGGCACAGATACGCAGTATTTT	CASSLLQGRGTDTQYF
TRBV19	NA	TRBD1	TRBJ2-7	TGTGCCAGTAGTATGTCCTGGACAGGGGTGCACGAGCAGTACTTC	CASSMSWTGVHEQYF
TRBV6-1	NA	NA	TRBJ1-2	TGTGCCAGCACCTTGGACAAGAACTATGGCTACACCTTC	CASTLDKNYGYTF
TRBV5-5	NA	NA	TRBJ1-4	TGTGCCAGCAGCCGGATGGGACACTCGAATGAAAAACTGTTTTTT	CASSRMGHSNEKLFF
TRBV9	NA	NA	TRBJ1-2	TGTGCCAGCAGCGTAGGAGGGATCGATGGCTACACCTTC	CASSVGGIDGYTF
TRBV19	once	NA	TRBJ2-7	TGTGCCAGTAGTATAACGGGGACCTACGAGCAGTACTTC	CASSITGTYEQYF
TRBV5-6	NA	NA	TRBJ1-2	TGTGCCAGCAGCTTGGACGCCGGCCTCGGGTCTGGCTACACCTTC	CASSLDAGLGSGYTF
TRBV6-1	NA	NA	TRBJ1-6	TGTGCCAGCAGCATAACAGATAATTCACCCCTCCACTTT	CASSITDNSPLHF
TRBV6-1	NA	TRBD1	TRBJ1-1	TGTGCCAGCAGTGGACAGGGAGGAGATGAAGCTTTCTTT	CASSGQGGDEAFF
TRBV27	NA	TRBD2	TRBJ2-1	TGTGCCAGCAGTTTATACGCCCCACTAGCGGGGACCTACAATGAGCAGTTCTTC	CASSLYAPLAGTYNEQFF
TRBV5-1	NA	NA	TRBJ2-5	TGCGCCAGCAGCTTCCAGGGGAGTGAGACCCAGTACTTC	CASSFQGSETQYF
TRBV9	NA	NA	TRBJ1-6	TGTGCCAGCAGCGTAGGTGACACCAGTGGTTCACCCCTCCACTTT	CASSVGDTSGSPLHF
TRBV4-2	NA	TRBD1	TRBJ1-1	TGTGCCAGCAGCCTAGACAGGGGAGACACTGAAGCTTTCTTT	CASSLDRGDTEAFF
TRBV27	NA	TRBD1	TRBJ1-1	TGTGCCAGCAGCGACAGGGGTAACACTGAAGCTTTCTTT	CASSDRGNTEAFF
TRBV4-1	NA	NA	TRBJ2-5	TGCGCCAGCAGCCAAGATGGTGGGGCGGGACCGGTCGGGGAGACCCAGTACTTC	CASSQDGGAGPVGETQYF
TRBV19	NA	TRBD1	TRBJ1-5	TGTGCCAGTAAACAAACCGGGACAGGGAACCAGCCCCAGCATTTT	CASKQTGTGNQPQHF
TRBV30	NA	NA	TRBJ2-7	TGTGCCTGGAGTGGAGGGACATCCCTCGCCGAGCAGTACTTC	CAWSGGTSLAEQYF
TRBV29-1	NA	TRBD2	TRBJ2-7	TGCAGCGTTGAGTTACTAGCGGGCTACGAGCAGTACTTC	CSVELLAGYEQYF
TRBV9	NA	TRBD1	TRBJ2-2	TGTGCCAGCAGCGGCCGACAGGGGTCCGCCGCGAACACCGGGGAGCTGTTTTTT	CASSGRQGSAANTGELFF
TRBV6-5	few	NA	TRBJ1-4	TGTGCCAGCAGCATCATGTTGGGGGCTGGGGGAAAACTGTTTTTT	CASSIMLGAGGKLFF
TRBV5-1	NA	TRBD2	TRBJ2-7	TGCGCCAGCAGCTTGGGACTAGCGGGGGGGGCCTGGGCCTACGAGCAGTACTTC	CASSLGLAGGAWAYEQYF
TRBV7-8	NA	TRBD2	TRBJ2-7	TGTGCCAGCAGCAAAGCTGGGACTAGCGGGGGTTACGAGCAGTACTTC	CASSKAGTSGGYEQYF
TRBV2	few	NA	TRBJ1-1	TGTGCCAGCTTGTTCGAGGGCGACACTGAAGCTTTCTTT	CASLFEGDTEAFF
TRBV19	NA	TRBD1	TRBJ2-7	TGTGCCAGTGGACAGGGGTATTCCTACGAGCAGTACTTC	CASGQGYSYEQYF